Listed below are T cell receptor beta chains from one sample, sequenced in a study of T cell responses to AZD1222 COVID-19 vaccine. Using immunoSEQ multiplex PCR, the repertoire was profiled, and TCRdb retains in-frame clones only, with some absent. Altogether roughly 100,000 clones are present, roughly 85% being singletons, with the ten largest covering 2.9%. This specimen was peripheral blood, taken on day 0 of AZD1222 vaccination. These receptors were obtained from an adult in good health. Both conserved end residues are part of each CDR3. Fields, in order: CDR3 length, clone size, D gene, J gene, V gene, CDR3 DNA, CDR3 protein. A D gene is named only where the DNA matches it firmly. Size is stated for part of the rows, as once, few or many counts, or as a class when the clone is expanded.

CDR3 length: 13
clone size: NA
D gene: NA
J gene: TRBJ2-3
V gene: TRBV24-1
CDR3 DNA: TGTGCCACCAGTGATTTGGGGGAAGATACGCAGTATTTT
CDR3 protein: CATSDLGEDTQYF

CDR3 length: 13
clone size: NA
D gene: NA
J gene: TRBJ1-5
V gene: TRBV27
CDR3 DNA: TGTGCCAGCAGTTTAGTTCCCGGGCAGCCCCAGCATTTT
CDR3 protein: CASSLVPGQPQHF

CDR3 length: 13
clone size: NA
D gene: TRBD1
J gene: TRBJ1-5
V gene: TRBV2
CDR3 DNA: TGTGCCAGCGGGGGACAGGGAGGTCAGCCCCAGCATTTT
CDR3 protein: CASGGQGGQPQHF

CDR3 length: 12
clone size: NA
D gene: NA
J gene: TRBJ1-6
V gene: TRBV30
CDR3 DNA: TGTGCCTGGAGTTGGCAGTCTTCACCCCTCCACTTT
CDR3 protein: CAWSWQSSPLHF

CDR3 length: 19
clone size: once
D gene: TRBD2
J gene: TRBJ2-2
V gene: TRBV4-2
CDR3 DNA: TGTGCCAGCAGCCAAGGGTTGAGGCTAGCGGGGGGGCGAACCGGGGAGCTGTTTTTT
CDR3 protein: CASSQGLRLAGGRTGELFF

CDR3 length: 16
clone size: NA
D gene: TRBD2
J gene: TRBJ2-3
V gene: TRBV7-9
CDR3 DNA: TGTGCCAGCAGCCGGACTAGCGGGAGCCACACAGATACGCAGTATTTT
CDR3 protein: CASSRTSGSHTDTQYF

CDR3 length: 12
clone size: NA
D gene: NA
J gene: TRBJ1-1
V gene: TRBV5-6
CDR3 DNA: TGTGCCAGCAGCTTCTCCGGGGGTTCGGCTTTCTTT
CDR3 protein: CASSFSGGSAFF

CDR3 length: 16
clone size: once
D gene: TRBD2
J gene: TRBJ2-1
V gene: TRBV5-6
CDR3 DNA: TGTGCCAGCAGCTTCACTCTAGCGGGAGGTGGCAATGAGCAGTTCTTC
CDR3 protein: CASSFTLAGGGNEQFF

CDR3 length: 15
clone size: NA
D gene: TRBD2
J gene: TRBJ2-1
V gene: TRBV19
CDR3 DNA: TGTGCCAGTAGCCCCTCTAGCGGCCCAAACAATGAGCAGTTCTTC
CDR3 protein: CASSPSSGPNNEQFF

CDR3 length: 15
clone size: NA
D gene: NA
J gene: TRBJ2-2
V gene: TRBV5-1
CDR3 DNA: TGCGCCAGCAGCTTGAATCCGGCGAACACCGGGGAGCTGTTTTTT
CDR3 protein: CASSLNPANTGELFF

CDR3 length: 16
clone size: NA
D gene: NA
J gene: TRBJ1-6
V gene: TRBV10-3
CDR3 DNA: TGTGCCATCAGTGACCTCTCGGCCCAACGACGGTCACCCCTCCACTTT
CDR3 protein: CAISDLSAQRRSPLHF

CDR3 length: 13
clone size: once
D gene: NA
J gene: TRBJ1-1
V gene: TRBV12-5
CDR3 DNA: TGTGCTAGTGGTCCATCCGCCGACACTGAAGCTTTCTTT
CDR3 protein: CASGPSADTEAFF

CDR3 length: 14
clone size: NA
D gene: NA
J gene: TRBJ2-3
V gene: TRBV10-3
CDR3 DNA: TGTGCCATCAGTCCAAACCGCGTTGTGGATACGCAGTATTTT
CDR3 protein: CAISPNRVVDTQYF

CDR3 length: 14
clone size: few
D gene: NA
J gene: TRBJ1-1
V gene: TRBV6-2/TRBV6-3
CDR3 DNA: TGTGCCAGCAGTTACCGGAGCCGAAACACTGAAGCTTTCTTT
CDR3 protein: CASSYRSRNTEAFF

CDR3 length: 14
clone size: NA
D gene: NA
J gene: TRBJ2-7
V gene: TRBV3-1/TRBV3-2
CDR3 DNA: TGTGCCAGCAGCCAAGATCACGGGACCTACGAGCAGTACTTC
CDR3 protein: CASSQDHGTYEQYF

CDR3 length: 16
clone size: NA
D gene: NA
J gene: TRBJ2-3
V gene: TRBV11-3
CDR3 DNA: TGTGCCAGCAGCTCCCCTCTCGCGCCCTCGGGGGATACGCAGTATTTT
CDR3 protein: CASSSPLAPSGDTQYF

CDR3 length: 15
clone size: once
D gene: NA
J gene: TRBJ1-3
V gene: TRBV7-2
CDR3 DNA: TGTGCCAGCAGCTTTGGCGTCTACCTCTCCAACACCATATATTTT
CDR3 protein: CASSFGVYLSNTIYF

CDR3 length: 14
clone size: NA
D gene: NA
J gene: TRBJ1-2
V gene: TRBV7-9
CDR3 DNA: TGTGCCAGCAGCCCCCTCCCCGGGACATATGGCTACACCTTC
CDR3 protein: CASSPLPGTYGYTF

CDR3 length: 13
clone size: NA
D gene: NA
J gene: TRBJ1-2
V gene: TRBV6-5
CDR3 DNA: TGTGCCAGCAGTTACTCGAGTTACGGTGGCTACACCTTC
CDR3 protein: CASSYSSYGGYTF

CDR3 length: 16
clone size: NA
D gene: TRBD1
J gene: TRBJ1-2
V gene: TRBV5-8
CDR3 DNA: TGTGCCAGCAGCTACGAAACGGGACAGGGGATCTATGGCTACACCTTC
CDR3 protein: CASSYETGQGIYGYTF

CDR3 length: 15
clone size: NA
D gene: TRBD1
J gene: TRBJ1-2
V gene: TRBV24-1
CDR3 DNA: TGTGCCACCAGTGATTCGGGACAGGCGAACTATGGCTACACCTTC
CDR3 protein: CATSDSGQANYGYTF

CDR3 length: 15
clone size: NA
D gene: NA
J gene: TRBJ1-4
V gene: TRBV3-1/TRBV3-2
CDR3 DNA: TGTGCCAGCAGCCCCAATGTGGGTCCTAATGAAAAACTGTTTTTT
CDR3 protein: CASSPNVGPNEKLFF

CDR3 length: 12
clone size: once
D gene: NA
J gene: TRBJ2-7
V gene: TRBV5-1
CDR3 DNA: TGCGCCAGCAGCCCCGGGACGAGTGAGCAGTACTTC
CDR3 protein: CASSPGTSEQYF

CDR3 length: 13
clone size: NA
D gene: NA
J gene: TRBJ2-3
V gene: TRBV24-1
CDR3 DNA: TGTGCCACCAGTGACACCGCGACTAACCGCCCGCATTTT
CDR3 protein: CATSDTATNRPHF

CDR3 length: 16
clone size: NA
D gene: NA
J gene: TRBJ1-1
V gene: TRBV21-1
CDR3 DNA: TGTGCCAGCCTAGGTCCACAGGGGCGCCCGGGCACTGAAGCTTTCTTT
CDR3 protein: CASLGPQGRPGTEAFF

CDR3 length: 16
clone size: NA
D gene: TRBD2
J gene: TRBJ2-5
V gene: TRBV9
CDR3 DNA: TGTGCCAGCAGCGTATGGGGTAGCGGGCCCCAAGAGACCCAGTACTTC
CDR3 protein: CASSVWGSGPQETQYF

CDR3 length: 15
clone size: NA
D gene: NA
J gene: TRBJ1-4
V gene: TRBV14
CDR3 DNA: TGTGCCAGCAGCCAAGTCAGCGGATTAGGCGAAAAACTGTTTTTT
CDR3 protein: CASSQVSGLGEKLFF

CDR3 length: 16
clone size: NA
D gene: NA
J gene: TRBJ1-1
V gene: TRBV9
CDR3 DNA: TGTGCCAGCAGCGTAGCTGCCTGGCAGGGGCAGTCTGAAGCTTTCTTT
CDR3 protein: CASSVAAWQGQSEAFF

CDR3 length: 12
clone size: NA
D gene: NA
J gene: TRBJ2-2
V gene: TRBV2
CDR3 DNA: TGTGCCAGCAACCCAGGGGCCGGGGAGCTGTTTTTT
CDR3 protein: CASNPGAGELFF

CDR3 length: 15
clone size: NA
D gene: NA
J gene: TRBJ1-1
V gene: TRBV27
CDR3 DNA: TGTGCCAGCAGTTCCCCCCAGGATCTGAACACTGAAGCTTTCTTT
CDR3 protein: CASSSPQDLNTEAFF

CDR3 length: 15
clone size: NA
D gene: TRBD1
J gene: TRBJ1-5
V gene: TRBV2
CDR3 DNA: TGTGCCAGCAGTGGACAGGGTATTGGCAATCAGCCCCAGCATTTT
CDR3 protein: CASSGQGIGNQPQHF

CDR3 length: 13
clone size: NA
D gene: NA
J gene: TRBJ1-5
V gene: TRBV12-3/TRBV12-4
CDR3 DNA: TGTGCCAGCAGGCAGTATAGCAATCAGCCCCAGCATTTT
CDR3 protein: CASRQYSNQPQHF

CDR3 length: 14
clone size: once
D gene: TRBD1
J gene: TRBJ1-6
V gene: TRBV5-4
CDR3 DNA: TGTGCCAGCAGCCGTAGGACAGGTAATTCACCCCTCCACTTT
CDR3 protein: CASSRRTGNSPLHF

CDR3 length: 12
clone size: NA
D gene: NA
J gene: TRBJ1-1
V gene: TRBV6-2/TRBV6-3
CDR3 DNA: TGTGCCAGCAGCAGGACCGTGAACTGGGCTTTCTTT
CDR3 protein: CASSRTVNWAFF

CDR3 length: 15
clone size: NA
D gene: TRBD1
J gene: TRBJ1-6
V gene: TRBV7-2
CDR3 DNA: TGTGCCAGCAGTCGACAGGGTGAGAATAATTCACCCCTCCACTTT
CDR3 protein: CASSRQGENNSPLHF

CDR3 length: 13
clone size: NA
D gene: NA
J gene: TRBJ1-1
V gene: TRBV7-2
CDR3 DNA: TGTGCCAGCAGCTCCCAGGGTTCCACTGAAGCTTTCTTT
CDR3 protein: CASSSQGSTEAFF

CDR3 length: 15
clone size: NA
D gene: NA
J gene: TRBJ1-6
V gene: TRBV7-6
CDR3 DNA: TGTGCCAGCACCGCAGAAAGCTCCTATAATTCACCCCTCCACTTT
CDR3 protein: CASTAESSYNSPLHF

CDR3 length: 14
clone size: NA
D gene: TRBD1
J gene: TRBJ2-2
V gene: TRBV2
CDR3 DNA: TGTGCCAGCTGTCCGGGACAGGGGGCCGGGGAGCTGTTTTTT
CDR3 protein: CASCPGQGAGELFF

CDR3 length: 15
clone size: NA
D gene: TRBD2
J gene: TRBJ2-3
V gene: TRBV9
CDR3 DNA: TGTGCCAGCGGGGAACTAGCGGGATCCACAGATACGCAGTATTTT
CDR3 protein: CASGELAGSTDTQYF

CDR3 length: 15
clone size: NA
D gene: TRBD1
J gene: TRBJ1-2
V gene: TRBV3-1/TRBV3-2
CDR3 DNA: TGTGCCAGCAGCCCACAGGGGGCGCATAACTATGGCTACACCTTC
CDR3 protein: CASSPQGAHNYGYTF

CDR3 length: 16
clone size: NA
D gene: TRBD1
J gene: TRBJ1-2
V gene: TRBV2
CDR3 DNA: TGTGCCAGCAGTGAAGCGCTTCGGGGGACAGCCTATGGCTACACCTTC
CDR3 protein: CASSEALRGTAYGYTF

CDR3 length: 16
clone size: NA
D gene: NA
J gene: TRBJ2-1
V gene: TRBV19
CDR3 DNA: TGTGCCAGTAGTATCCGGGACCCCGTTTCCTACAATGAGCAGTTCTTC
CDR3 protein: CASSIRDPVSYNEQFF

CDR3 length: 15
clone size: NA
D gene: NA
J gene: TRBJ1-4
V gene: TRBV5-1
CDR3 DNA: TGCGCCAGCAGCTCTCCCTCGGGGGCGACAGAAAAACTGTTTTTT
CDR3 protein: CASSSPSGATEKLFF

CDR3 length: 16
clone size: NA
D gene: TRBD2
J gene: TRBJ2-5
V gene: TRBV7-3
CDR3 DNA: TGTGCCAGCAGCCTAGGGCCTAGCGGGGGGGAAGAGACCCAGTACTTC
CDR3 protein: CASSLGPSGGEETQYF